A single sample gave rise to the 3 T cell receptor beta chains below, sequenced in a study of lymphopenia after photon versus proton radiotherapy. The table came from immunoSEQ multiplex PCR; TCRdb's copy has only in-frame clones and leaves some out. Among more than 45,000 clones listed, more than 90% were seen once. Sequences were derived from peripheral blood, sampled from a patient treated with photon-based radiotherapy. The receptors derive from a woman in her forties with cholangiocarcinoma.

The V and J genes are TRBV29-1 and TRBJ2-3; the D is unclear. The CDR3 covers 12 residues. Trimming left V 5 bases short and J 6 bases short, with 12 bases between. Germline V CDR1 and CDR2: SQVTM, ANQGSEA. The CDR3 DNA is TGCAGCGTTTTAAGGTCCTCGGATACGCAGTATTTT. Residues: CSVLRSSDTQYF.

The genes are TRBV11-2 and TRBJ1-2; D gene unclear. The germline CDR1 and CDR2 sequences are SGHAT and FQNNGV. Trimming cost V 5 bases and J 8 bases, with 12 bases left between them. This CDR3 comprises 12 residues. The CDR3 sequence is CASSPEAVGYTF. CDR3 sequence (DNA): TGTGCCAGCAGCCCAGAGGCGGTCGGCTACACCTTC.

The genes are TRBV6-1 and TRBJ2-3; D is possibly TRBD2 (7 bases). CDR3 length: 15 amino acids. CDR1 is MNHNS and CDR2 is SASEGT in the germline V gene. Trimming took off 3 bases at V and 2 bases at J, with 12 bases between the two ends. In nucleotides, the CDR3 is TGTGCCAGCAGTGACCCCGCGGGGGCCACAGATACGCAGTATTTT. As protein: CASSDPAGATDTQYF.